This TCR beta chain was recovered during a study of OX40 agonist ivuxolimab in advanced cancers. Whole-study results and caveats: Expanded clones belonging to CD8+ T cells outnumbered, on average, those of CD4+.

Germline values: CDR1 SGHVS, CDR2 FQNEAQ. This CDR3 comprises 16 residues. V was shortened by 0 bases and J by 2 bases, with 13 bases between the two germline ends. No patient had autoimmune disease or received systemic immunosuppression. A remark on this clone: Its specificity is not known.

The data were produced by immunoSEQ multiplex PCR, yet TCRdb's version contains in-frame clones alone and is incomplete. The table includes tens of thousands of clones, roughly 84% detected once. Sequencing was performed on CD4+ or CD8+ T cells sorted from blood, taken in a trial of the OX40 agonist ivuxolimab. The chain carries TRBV7-8 and TRBJ1-2; D is undetermined. This TCR came from an adult with an advanced solid tumor such as melanoma, head and neck, liver or kidney cancer. CDR3 loop: CASSLAESPLNYGYTF. Here the CDR3 DNA reads TGTGCCAGCAGCTTAGCGGAAAGCCCCCTAAACTATGGCTACACCTTC.